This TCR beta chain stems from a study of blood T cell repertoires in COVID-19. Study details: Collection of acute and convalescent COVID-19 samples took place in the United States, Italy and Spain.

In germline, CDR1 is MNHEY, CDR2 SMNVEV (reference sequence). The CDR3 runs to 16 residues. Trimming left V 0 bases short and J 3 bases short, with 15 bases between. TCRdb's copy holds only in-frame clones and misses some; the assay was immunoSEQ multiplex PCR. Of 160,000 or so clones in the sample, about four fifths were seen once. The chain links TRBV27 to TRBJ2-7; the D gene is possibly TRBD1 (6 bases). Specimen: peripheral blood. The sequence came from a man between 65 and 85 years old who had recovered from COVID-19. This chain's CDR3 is CASSLSPQGLGYEQYF. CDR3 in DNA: TGTGCCAGCAGTTTATCCCCACAGGGATTGGGCTACGAGCAGTACTTC.